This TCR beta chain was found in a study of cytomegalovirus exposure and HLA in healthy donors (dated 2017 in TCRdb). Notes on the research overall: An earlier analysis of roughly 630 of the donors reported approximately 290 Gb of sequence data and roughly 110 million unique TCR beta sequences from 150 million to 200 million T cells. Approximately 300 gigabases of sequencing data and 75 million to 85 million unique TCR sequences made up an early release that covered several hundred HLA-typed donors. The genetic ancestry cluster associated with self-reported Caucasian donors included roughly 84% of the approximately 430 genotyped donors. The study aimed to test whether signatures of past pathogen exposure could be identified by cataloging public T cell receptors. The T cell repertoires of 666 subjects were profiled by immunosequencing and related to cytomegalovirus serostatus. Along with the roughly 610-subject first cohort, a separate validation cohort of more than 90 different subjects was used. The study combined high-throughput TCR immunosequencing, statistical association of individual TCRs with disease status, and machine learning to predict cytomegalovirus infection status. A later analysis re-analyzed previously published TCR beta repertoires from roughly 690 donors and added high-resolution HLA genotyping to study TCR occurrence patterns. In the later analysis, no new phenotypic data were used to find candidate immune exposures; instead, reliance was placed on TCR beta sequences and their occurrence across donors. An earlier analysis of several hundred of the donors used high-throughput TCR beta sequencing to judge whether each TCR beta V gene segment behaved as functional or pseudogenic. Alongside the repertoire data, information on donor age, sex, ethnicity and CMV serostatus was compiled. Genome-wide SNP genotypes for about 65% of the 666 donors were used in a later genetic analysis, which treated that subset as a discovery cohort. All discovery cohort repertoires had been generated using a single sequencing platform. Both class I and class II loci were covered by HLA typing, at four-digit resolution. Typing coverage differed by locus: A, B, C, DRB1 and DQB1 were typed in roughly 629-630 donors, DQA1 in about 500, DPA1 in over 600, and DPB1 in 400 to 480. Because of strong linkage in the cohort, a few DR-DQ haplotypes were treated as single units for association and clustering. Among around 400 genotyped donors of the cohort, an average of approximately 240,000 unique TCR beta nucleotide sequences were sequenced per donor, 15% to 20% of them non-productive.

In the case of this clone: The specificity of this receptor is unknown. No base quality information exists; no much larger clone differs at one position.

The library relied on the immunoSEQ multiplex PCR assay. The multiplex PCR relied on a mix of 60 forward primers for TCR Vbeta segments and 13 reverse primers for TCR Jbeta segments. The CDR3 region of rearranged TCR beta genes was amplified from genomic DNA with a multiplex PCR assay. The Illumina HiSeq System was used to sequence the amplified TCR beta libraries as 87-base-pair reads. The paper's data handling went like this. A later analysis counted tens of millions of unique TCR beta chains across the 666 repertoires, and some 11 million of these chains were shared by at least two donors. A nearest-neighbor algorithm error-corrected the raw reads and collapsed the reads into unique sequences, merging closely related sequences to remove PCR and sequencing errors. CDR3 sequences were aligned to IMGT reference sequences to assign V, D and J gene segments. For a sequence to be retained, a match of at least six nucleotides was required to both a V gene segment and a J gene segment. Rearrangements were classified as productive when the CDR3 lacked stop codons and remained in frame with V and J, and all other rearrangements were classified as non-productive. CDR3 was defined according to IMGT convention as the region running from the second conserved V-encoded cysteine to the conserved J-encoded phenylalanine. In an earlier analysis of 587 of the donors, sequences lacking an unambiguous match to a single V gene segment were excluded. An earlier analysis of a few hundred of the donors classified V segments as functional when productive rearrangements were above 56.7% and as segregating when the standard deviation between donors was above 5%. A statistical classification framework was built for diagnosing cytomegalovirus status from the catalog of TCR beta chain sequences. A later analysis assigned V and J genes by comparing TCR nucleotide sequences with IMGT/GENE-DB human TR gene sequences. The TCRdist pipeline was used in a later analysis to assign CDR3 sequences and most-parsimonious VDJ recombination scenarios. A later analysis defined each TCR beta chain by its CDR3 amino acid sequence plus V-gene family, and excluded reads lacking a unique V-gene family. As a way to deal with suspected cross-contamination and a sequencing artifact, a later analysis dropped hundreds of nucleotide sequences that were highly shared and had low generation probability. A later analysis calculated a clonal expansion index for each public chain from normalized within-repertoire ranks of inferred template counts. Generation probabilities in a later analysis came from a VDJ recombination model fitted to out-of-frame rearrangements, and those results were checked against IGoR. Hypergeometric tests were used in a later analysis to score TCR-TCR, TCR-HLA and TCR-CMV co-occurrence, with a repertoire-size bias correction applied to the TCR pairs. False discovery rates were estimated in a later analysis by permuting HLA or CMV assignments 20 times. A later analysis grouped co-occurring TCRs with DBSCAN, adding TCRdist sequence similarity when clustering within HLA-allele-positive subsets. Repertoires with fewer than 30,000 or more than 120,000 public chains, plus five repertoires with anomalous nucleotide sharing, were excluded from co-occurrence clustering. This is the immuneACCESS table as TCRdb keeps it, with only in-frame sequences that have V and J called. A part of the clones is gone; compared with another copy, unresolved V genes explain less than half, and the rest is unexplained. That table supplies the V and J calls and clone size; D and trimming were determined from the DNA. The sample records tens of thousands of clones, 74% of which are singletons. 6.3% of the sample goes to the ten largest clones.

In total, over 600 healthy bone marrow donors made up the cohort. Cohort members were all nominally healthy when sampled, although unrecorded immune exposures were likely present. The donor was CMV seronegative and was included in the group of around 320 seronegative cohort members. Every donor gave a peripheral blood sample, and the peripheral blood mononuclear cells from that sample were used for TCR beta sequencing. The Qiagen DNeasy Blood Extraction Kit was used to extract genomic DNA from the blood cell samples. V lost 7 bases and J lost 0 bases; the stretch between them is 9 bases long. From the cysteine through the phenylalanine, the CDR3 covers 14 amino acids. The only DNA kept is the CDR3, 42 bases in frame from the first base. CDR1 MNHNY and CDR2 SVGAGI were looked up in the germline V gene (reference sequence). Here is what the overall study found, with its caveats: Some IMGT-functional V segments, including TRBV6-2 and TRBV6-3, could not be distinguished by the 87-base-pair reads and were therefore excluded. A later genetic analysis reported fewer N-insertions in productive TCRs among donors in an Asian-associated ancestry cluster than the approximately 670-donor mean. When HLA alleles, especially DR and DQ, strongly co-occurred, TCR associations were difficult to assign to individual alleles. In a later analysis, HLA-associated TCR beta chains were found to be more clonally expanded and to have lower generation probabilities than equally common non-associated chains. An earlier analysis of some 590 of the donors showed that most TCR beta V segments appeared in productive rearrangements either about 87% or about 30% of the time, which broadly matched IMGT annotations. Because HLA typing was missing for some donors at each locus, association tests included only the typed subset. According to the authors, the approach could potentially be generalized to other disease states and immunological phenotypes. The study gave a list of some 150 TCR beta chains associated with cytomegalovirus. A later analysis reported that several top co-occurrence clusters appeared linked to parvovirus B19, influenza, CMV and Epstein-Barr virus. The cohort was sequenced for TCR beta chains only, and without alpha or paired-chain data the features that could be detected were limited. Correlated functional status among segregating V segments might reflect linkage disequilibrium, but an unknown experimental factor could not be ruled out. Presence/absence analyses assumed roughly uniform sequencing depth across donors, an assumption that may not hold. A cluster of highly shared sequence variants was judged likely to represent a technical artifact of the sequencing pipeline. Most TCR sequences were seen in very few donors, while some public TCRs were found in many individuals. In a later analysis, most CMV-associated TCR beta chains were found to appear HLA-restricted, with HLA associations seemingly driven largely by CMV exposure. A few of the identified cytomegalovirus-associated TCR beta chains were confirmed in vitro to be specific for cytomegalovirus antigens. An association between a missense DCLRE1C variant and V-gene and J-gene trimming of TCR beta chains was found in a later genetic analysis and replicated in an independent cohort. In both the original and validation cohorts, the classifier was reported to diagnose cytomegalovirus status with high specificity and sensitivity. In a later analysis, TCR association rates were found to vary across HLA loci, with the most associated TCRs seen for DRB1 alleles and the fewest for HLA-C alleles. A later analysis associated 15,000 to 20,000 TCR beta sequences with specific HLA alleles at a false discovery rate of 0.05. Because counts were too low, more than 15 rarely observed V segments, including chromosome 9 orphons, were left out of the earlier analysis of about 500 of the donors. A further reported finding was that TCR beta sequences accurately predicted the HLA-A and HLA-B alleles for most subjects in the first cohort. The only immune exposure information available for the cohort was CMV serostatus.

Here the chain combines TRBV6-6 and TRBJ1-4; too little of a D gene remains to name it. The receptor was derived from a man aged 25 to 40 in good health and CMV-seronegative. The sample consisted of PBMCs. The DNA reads TGTGCCAGCACCGCTGGCACAACTAATGAAAAACTGTTTTTT. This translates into CASTAGTTNEKLFF.